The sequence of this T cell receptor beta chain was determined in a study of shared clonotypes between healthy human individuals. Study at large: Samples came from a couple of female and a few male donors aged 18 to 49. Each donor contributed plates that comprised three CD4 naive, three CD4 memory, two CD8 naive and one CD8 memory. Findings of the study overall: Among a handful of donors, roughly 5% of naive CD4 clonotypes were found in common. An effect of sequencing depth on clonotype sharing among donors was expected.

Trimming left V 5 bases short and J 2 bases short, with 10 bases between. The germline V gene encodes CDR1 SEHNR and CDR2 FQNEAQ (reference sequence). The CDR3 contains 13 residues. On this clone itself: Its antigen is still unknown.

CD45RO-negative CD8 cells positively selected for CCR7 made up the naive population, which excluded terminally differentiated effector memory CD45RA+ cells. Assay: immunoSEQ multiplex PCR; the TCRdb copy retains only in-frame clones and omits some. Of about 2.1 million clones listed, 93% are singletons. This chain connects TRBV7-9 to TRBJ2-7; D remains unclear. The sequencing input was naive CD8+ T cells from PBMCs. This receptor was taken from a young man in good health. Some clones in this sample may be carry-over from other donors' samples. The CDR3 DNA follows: TGTGCCAGCAGCCCACAGACCGCCTACGAGCAGTACTTC. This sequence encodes CASSPQTAYEQYF.